Presented here are 14 T cell receptor beta chains from one specimen sequenced in a study of cytomegalovirus exposure and HLA in healthy donors. Researchers ran the PCR with 60 Vbeta and 13 Jbeta primers. Assay: immunoSEQ multiplex PCR; the TCRdb copy retains only in-frame clones and omits some. This table has more than 150,000 clones, over 70% appearing once. The sample was PBMCs. These receptors were collected from a man aged 50 to 60 in good health and CMV-seropositive.

This chain joins TRBV19 and TRBJ2-3; 8 bases match TRBD1. This CDR3 is 13 amino acids long. V was clipped by 8 bases and J by 4 bases; unmatched bases: 5. CDR1 is LNHDA, CDR2 SQIVND, per germline (reference sequence). The CDR3 DNA is TGTGCCAGTGGACAGGGCTGGGCAGATACGCAGTATTTT. Translation gives CASGQGWADTQYF.

The chain has TRBV7-3 and TRBJ1-1, with D hard to call. CDR3 size: 17 residues. Germline V gene data show CDR1 as SGHTA and CDR2 as FQGTGA. V was clipped by 5 bases and J by 1 base, with 20 bases between them. In DNA, the CDR3 is TGTGCCAGCAGCCCGTTAATGACCGTTAACAGGAACACTGAAGCTTTCTTT. As protein: CASSPLMTVNRNTEAFF.

The chain recombines TRBV5-1 with TRBJ1-1; D gene ambiguous. Trimming pared 4 bases from V and 3 bases from J, leaving 16 bases between. Germline CDR1 is SGHRS and CDR2 is YFSETQ. The CDR3 is 15 amino acids. The CDR3 DNA reads as TGCGCCAGCAGCCCAAGCCTCTCTCGAGACACTGAAGCTTTCTTT. Its protein product is CASSPSLSRDTEAFF.

This clone was observed a handful of times. The V call is TRBV27, the J call TRBJ2-7, with D hard to call. V lost 4 bases, J lost 0 bases, and 13 bases lay in between. Germline V gene lookup returns CDR1 MNHEY and CDR2 SMNVEV (reference sequence). The CDR3 extends over 15 amino acids. This chain's CDR3 is CASSSLLRSSYEQYF. As DNA, the CDR3 is TGTGCCAGCAGTTCCCTACTGCGGAGCTCCTACGAGCAGTACTTC.

The V and J genes are TRBV18 and TRBJ2-5, with 12 bases aligning to TRBD2. The trim removed 1 base at V and 7 bases at J, leaving 7 bases unmatched. Germline-derived CDR1 and CDR2 are KGHSH and LQKENI. The CDR3 totals 16 residues. The CDR3 here is CASSPLGGLAGSTQYF. The CDR3 DNA reads as TGTGCCAGCTCACCACTGGGCGGACTAGCGGGATCGACCCAGTACTTC.

The genes are TRBV28 and TRBJ1-5; tentative D call: TRBD1 (5 bases). The length of the CDR3 is 18 residues. Trimming removed 3 bases from V and 0 bases from J, with 18 bases in between. The germline CDR1 and CDR2 sequences are MDHEN and SYDVKM. The CDR3 loop reads CASSFSYQGGDSNQPQHF. The CDR3 coding sequence is TGTGCCAGCAGTTTCTCCTACCAGGGAGGGGATAGCAATCAGCCCCAGCATTTT.

This chain joins TRBV2 and TRBJ2-7; D is uncertain. V lost 10 bases and J lost 5, with 18 bases in between. The CDR3 totals 13 residues. Germline loops: CDR1 SNHLY, CDR2 FYNNEI. The CDR3 reads CATLILRGDEQYF. CDR3 nucleotide sequence: TGTGCCACCCTCATACTGAGAGGCGACGAGCAGTACTTC. Looking up the rest from reference TRBV2 and TRBJ2-7 gives the full variable domain: EPEVTQTPSHQVTQMGQEVILRCVPISNHLYFYWYRQILGQKVEFLVSFYNNEISEKSEIFDDQFSVERPDGSNFTLKIRSTKLEDSAMYFCATLILRGDEQYFGPGTRLTVT.

The chain is built from TRBV30 and TRBJ2-1, with D possibly being TRBD1 (6 bases). Germline V gene data show CDR1 as GTSNPN and CDR2 as SVGIG (reference sequence). The CDR3 runs to 13 residues. V was shortened by 0 bases and J by 9 bases, with 12 bases between the two germline ends. This chain's CDR3 is CAWSVDSSGEQFF. Written as DNA, the CDR3 is TGTGCCTGGAGTGTGGACAGTTCGGGTGAGCAGTTCTTC.

This chain joins TRBV5-1 and TRBJ1-2; 9 bases are a match to TRBD1. The CDR3 has 14 residues. CDR1 is SGHRS and CDR2 is YFSETQ in the germline V gene. J lost 3 bases, V lost 0 bases, and 0 bases had no gene match. The CDR3 is CASSLGDRDYGYTF. The CDR3 nucleotides read TGCGCCAGCAGCTTGGGGGACAGGGACTATGGCTACACCTTC.

The chain carries TRBV15 and TRBJ2-3; perhaps TRBD2 as D (6 bases). The germline gives CDR1 LNHNV, CDR2 YYDKDF (reference sequence). The CDR3 is 17 amino acids. The germline V and J ends were trimmed by 3 bases and 4 bases, with 20 bases remaining between them. In DNA form, the CDR3 reads TGTGCCACCAGCAGTCGAATGGAGGCGCGGGGACCAGATACGCAGTATTTT. Amino acid sequence: CATSSRMEARGPDTQYF.

There are a few counts of this clone. The rearrangement links TRBV6-5 to TRBJ1-5, with a tentative D call TRBD1 (5 bases). This CDR3 has 15 amino acids. The germline V and J ends were trimmed by 5 bases and 7 bases, with 18 bases remaining between them. The germline V gene has CDR1 MNHEY and CDR2 SVGAGI. The CDR3 DNA reads as TGTGCCAGCAGTCGCGGGGGAGGGCCGTTGCAGCCCCAGCATTTT. Translating gives CASSRGGGPLQPQHF.

The genes are TRBV30 and TRBJ2-3; 8 bases fit TRBD1. The trim removed 3 bases at V and 2 bases at J, leaving 10 bases unmatched. CDR3 length equals 16 residues. Germline V gene lookup returns CDR1 GTSNPN and CDR2 SVGIG (reference sequence). The CDR3 region has the DNA TGTGCCTGGAGCCGCTCCCGGACAGGGTCCACAGATACGCAGTATTTT. Amino acids: CAWSRSRTGSTDTQYF. Variable domain in full (rest from reference TRBV30 and TRBJ2-3): SQTIHQWPATLVQPVGSPLSLECTVEGTSNPNLYWYRQAAGRGLQLLFYSVGIGQISSEVPQNLSASRPQDRQFILSSKKLLLSDSGFYLCAWSRSRTGSTDTQYFGPGTRLTVL.

This chain uses TRBV7-3 with TRBJ2-1; D may be TRBD2 (5 bases). The germline CDR1 and CDR2 sequences are SGHTA and FQGTGA. This CDR3 is built from 14 residues. V lost 5 bases and J 5 bases, leaving 13 bases between the germline ends. The CDR3 loop is CASSKGVRHNEQFF. CDR3 nucleotides: TGTGCCAGCAGCAAGGGAGTGCGCCACAATGAGCAGTTCTTC.

The V gene is TRBV5-5, the J gene TRBJ2-7; perhaps TRBD1 as D (5 bases). Trimming shortened V by 4 bases and J by 3 bases, and 14 bases separated the two germline ends. The CDR3 spans 14 residues. The germline gives CDR1 SGHKS, CDR2 YYEKEE (reference sequence). This CDR3 is CASSPPSGYYEQYF. As DNA, the CDR3 is TGTGCCAGCAGCCCACCCTCAGGGTACTACGAGCAGTACTTC.